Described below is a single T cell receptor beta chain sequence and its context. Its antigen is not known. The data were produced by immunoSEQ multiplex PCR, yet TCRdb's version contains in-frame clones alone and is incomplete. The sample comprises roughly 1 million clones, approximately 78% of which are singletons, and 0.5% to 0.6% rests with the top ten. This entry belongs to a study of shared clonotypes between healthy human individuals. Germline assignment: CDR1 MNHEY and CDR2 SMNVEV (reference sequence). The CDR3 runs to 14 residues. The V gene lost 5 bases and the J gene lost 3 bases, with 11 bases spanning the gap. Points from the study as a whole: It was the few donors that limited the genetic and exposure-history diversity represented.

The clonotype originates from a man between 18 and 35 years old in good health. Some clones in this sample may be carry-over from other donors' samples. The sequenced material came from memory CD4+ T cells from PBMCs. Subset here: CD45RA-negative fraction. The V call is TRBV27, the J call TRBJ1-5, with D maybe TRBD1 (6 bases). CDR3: CASSPRGDNQPQHF. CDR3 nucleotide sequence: TGTGCCAGCAGTCCCAGGGGTGACAATCAGCCCCAGCATTTT.